A selection of T cell receptor beta chains follows, all from one sample in a study of CD8 T cells in ankylosing spondylitis. MiXCR was run by TCRdb on the 5' RACE reads, yielding one entry per CDR3 protein. The data hold a few hundred thousand distinct CDR3 sequences, with roughly 20% observed a single time. Sequencing used blood, either unsorted or a sorted T cell fraction (not recorded which). These receptors were taken from a male donor with ankylosing spondylitis or in good health (not recorded which). The conserved cysteine and the conserved F or W are not part of the CDR3 here.

V	J	CDR3
TRBV7-3	TRBJ2-1	ASSLNPGGATRDNEQF
TRBV6-1	TRBJ2-2	ASSLLAGGPLKNTGELF
TRBV27	TRBJ1-1	ASSLSNRVYTEAF
TRBV6-1	TRBJ2-5	ASSTLFDRGKTQY
TRBV10-3	TRBJ2-3	ALANSRTDTQY
TRBV12-3/TRBV12-4	TRBJ1-1	ASREPMNTEAF
TRBV9	TRBJ2-3	ASSAWGGYTDTQY
TRBV15	TRBJ1-6	ATSPDRGNSPLH
TRBV27	TRBJ1-2	ASSLWRGVGYT
TRBV24-1	TRBJ2-2	ATSDHREAGELF
TRBV6-1	TRBJ2-2	ASTEAGGNTGELF
TRBV3-1	TRBJ2-3	ASCGYGSGRSTDTQY
TRBV15	TRBJ2-5	ATSRDSGQTPQETQY
TRBV4-1	TRBJ2-7	ASSQVEGVYSYEQY
TRBV20-1	TRBJ2-7	SARDYQGRSSYEQY
TRBV11-2	TRBJ2-7	ASSPYPGSTPEGN
TRBV5-1	TRBJ2-5	ASSLGVTDLETQY
TRBV14	TRBJ1-2	ASSRTTGTYGYT
TRBV7-9	TRBJ2-7	ASSFAEDSYEQY
TRBV12-3/TRBV12-4	TRBJ2-7	ASSLSLGTGSYEQY
TRBV6-2/TRBV6-3	TRBJ2-7	ASTADPYEQY
TRBV29-1	TRBJ2-7	SVESDGYEQY
TRBV19	TRBJ2-1	ASSILPGGDEQF
TRBV4-1	TRBJ2-7	ASSSQGYGYEQY
TRBV25-1	TRBJ2-5	ASSEKGGYETQY
TRBV3-1	TRBJ2-7	ASSQDLTGPGEQY
TRBV27	TRBJ2-5	ASSSQSSRGETQY